Below, 8 T cell receptor beta chains from the same sample are listed, as sequenced in a study of identical twins. MiXCR was run by TCRdb on the 5' RACE reads, yielding one entry per CDR3 protein. This table holds roughly 490,000 distinct CDR3 sequences, roughly an eighth found once. The same sample was also studied in work on yellow fever vaccine responses in identical twins.

Sequencing input: CD4+ T cells sorted from blood. These receptors all come from a woman aged 18-29 years in good health.

This clonotype was seen more than once but under ten times. V usage is TRBV20-1 and J usage is TRBJ2-7, with 11 bases matching TRBD2. The germline gives CDR1 DFQATT, CDR2 SNEGSKA (reference sequence). The junction had 8 bases not matched to a gene; V was cut back by 7 bases and J by 0 bases. This CDR3 is 15 amino acids long. The CDR3 spells CSVLPSGRPSYEQYF. CDR3 DNA sequence: TGCAGTGTCCTCCCTAGCGGGAGGCCCTCCTACGAGCAGTACTTC.

J is TRBJ2-1 and V is TRBV11-3; weak D call: TRBD1 (6 bases). CDR3 length: 13 amino acids. V lost 5 bases and J 8 bases, leaving 13 bases between the germline ends. Germline V gene data show CDR1 as SGHNT and CDR2 as YENEEA. CDR3 bases: TGTGCCAGCAGCCCTAATAAGGGGGATGAGCAGTTCTTC. It encodes CASSPNKGDEQFF.

CDR3 DNA: TGTGCCAGCAGCCAATCCGGGACAGGTGTCCTAAATGAGCAGTTCTTC. This translates into CASSQSGTGVLNEQFF. The rearrangement uses TRBV14 and TRBJ2-1, with 8 bases lining up with TRBD1. The J segment lost 7 bases and the V segment lost 2 bases, leaving 10 bases of the junction unmatched. This CDR3 is 16 amino acids long. Germline V gives CDR1 SGHDN, CDR2 FVKESK.

This clonotype was detected a few times. This chain links TRBV6-1 with TRBJ2-5; D is ambiguous. Trimming took off 6 bases at V and 6 bases at J, with 20 bases between the two ends. The CDR3 runs to 15 residues. The germline CDR1 and CDR2 sequences are MNHNS and SASEGT. The DNA for the CDR3 is TGTGCCAGCAGCCAAAGAGGAACTGTTGGGAAGACCCAGTACTTC. Its translation: CASSQRGTVGKTQYF.

This clonotype was recorded a few times. CDR3 nucleotide sequence: TGTGCCAGCAGCTCCCGGGTGGACGGCGGTGTCTACGAGCAGTACTTC. This gives the protein CASSSRVDGGVYEQYF. This chain uses TRBV5-5 with TRBJ2-7; D uncertain. The germline V gene encodes CDR1 SGHKS and CDR2 YYEKEE (reference sequence). The CDR3 contains 16 residues. The V and J ends lost 3 bases and 3 bases respectively, with 19 bases between them.

This chain uses TRBV6-5 with TRBJ2-2, with D hard to call. Germline V lookup: CDR1 MNHEY, CDR2 SVGAGI. This CDR3 comprises 12 residues. Trimming cost V 6 bases and J 8 bases, with 10 bases left between them. The CDR3 reads CASSPPVGELFF. The CDR3, as DNA: TGTGCCAGCAGCCCACCGGTAGGGGAGCTGTTTTTT.

This clonotype was seen a handful of times. The chain carries TRBV6-2 or TRBV6-3 and TRBJ2-7; D ambiguous. The germline V gene has CDR1 MNHEY and CDR2 SVGEGT. The CDR3 covers 12 residues. Trimming pared 7 bases from V and 3 bases from J, leaving 10 bases between. In DNA, the CDR3 is TGTGCCAGCACCGCGTCTCGCTACGAGCAGTACTTC. As protein: CASTASRYEQYF.

This clonotype was detected a few times. The chain has TRBV7-2 and TRBJ2-4; 7 positions match TRBD1. CDR3 length equals 16 residues. J was trimmed by 0 bases and V by 4 bases; bases with no gene match: 6. The V gene's germline CDR1 is SGHTA and CDR2 FQGNSA. CDR3 residues: CASSWGQTIAKNIQYF. The CDR3, as DNA: TGTGCCAGCAGCTGGGGACAGACCATAGCCAAAAACATTCAGTACTTC.